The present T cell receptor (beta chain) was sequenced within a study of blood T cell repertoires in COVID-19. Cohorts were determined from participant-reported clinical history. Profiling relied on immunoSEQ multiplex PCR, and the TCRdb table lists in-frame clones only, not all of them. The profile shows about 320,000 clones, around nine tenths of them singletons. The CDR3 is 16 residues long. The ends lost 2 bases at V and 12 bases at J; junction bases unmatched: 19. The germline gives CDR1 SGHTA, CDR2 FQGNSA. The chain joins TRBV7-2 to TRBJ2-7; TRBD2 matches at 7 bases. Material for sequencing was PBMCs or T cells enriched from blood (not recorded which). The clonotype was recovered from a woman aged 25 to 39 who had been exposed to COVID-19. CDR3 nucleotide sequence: TGTGCCAGCAGCTTAAGTCGGGTTTCGAGCGGGGCGATGTGGTACTTC. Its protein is CASSLSRVSSGAMWYF.